One and the same sample provided the 27 T cell receptor beta chains below, sequenced in a study of spatial heterogeneity in lung cancer. The time point denotes: sample taken at primary tumor resection. TCRdb reanalysed the 5' RACE reads using MiXCR and keeps one entry per CDR3 protein. The repertoire holds more than 80,000 distinct CDR3 sequences, with about 12% as singletons. Source: PBMCs, taken at surgery. These receptors were obtained from a male donor with early-stage non-small cell lung cancer.

The J gene is TRBJ2-7, the V gene TRBV15; no reliable D call. This CDR3 has 13 residues. CDR1 and CDR2 (germline): LNHNV, YYDKDF (reference sequence). V lost 4 bases and J 2 bases, leaving 9 bases between the germline ends. CDR3 region: CATSKDVPYEQYF. In DNA, the CDR3 is TGTGCCACCAGCAAGGACGTGCCCTACGAGCAGTACTTC. Supplemented by reference TRBV15 and TRBJ2-7, the full variable domain reads DAMVIQNPRYQVTQFGKPVTLSCSQTLNHNVMYWYQQKSSQAPKLLFHYYDKDFNNEADTPDNFQSRRPNTSFCFLDIRSPGLGDTAMYLCATSKDVPYEQYFGPGTRLTVT.

This clonotype was found many times. This rearrangement joins TRBV7-9 to TRBJ2-7; 10 bases fit TRBD2. The CDR3 spans 15 residues. Germline CDR1 and CDR2: SEHNR and FQNEAQ (reference sequence). The junction had 2 bases not matched to a gene; V was cut back by 1 base and J by 2 bases. CDR3 nucleotide sequence: TGTGCCAGCAGCTTAGTGAGCGGGAGGGCCTACGAGCAGTACTTC. Its translation: CASSLVSGRAYEQYF.

This clonotype rates as medium-sized (0.01 to 0.1%). The chain has TRBV19 and TRBJ2-5; 7 bases fit TRBD1. The CDR3 extends over 14 amino acids. Losses at the gene ends were 5 bases for V and 3 bases for J; bases not matched to a gene: 6. CDR1 is LNHDA and CDR2 is SQIVND in the germline V gene (reference sequence). CDR3 sequence (DNA): TGTGCCAGTAGTTTCACAGGGGCAAAAGAGACCCAGTACTTC. As protein: CASSFTGAKETQYF.

This clonotype was recorded a few times. The chain carries TRBV7-2 and TRBJ1-1, with unresolved D. CDR3 length equals 12 residues. Germline CDR1 SGHTA, CDR2 FQGNSA. Trimming took off 1 base at V and 8 bases at J, with 8 bases between the two ends. The CDR3 loop is CASSLGRQEAFF. Written as DNA, the CDR3 is TGTGCCAGCAGCTTAGGCAGACAAGAAGCTTTCTTT. Supplemented by reference TRBV7-2 and TRBJ1-1, the full variable domain reads GAGVSQSPSNKVTEKGKDVELRCDPISGHTALYWYRQSLGQGLEFLIYFQGNSAPDKSGLPSDRFSAERTGGSVSTLTIQRTQQEDSAVYLCASSLGRQEAFFGQGTRLTVV.

The chain joins TRBV7-9 to TRBJ2-3; 10 bases are shared with TRBD2. Germline V gene sequence: CDR1 SEHNR, CDR2 FQNEAQ (reference sequence). Trimming removed 5 bases from V and 4 bases from J; junction bases left unmatched: 12. The length of the CDR3 is 17 residues. DNA of the CDR3: TGTGCCAGCAGCCGTAGGACTAGCGGAGAAGGATCAGATACGCAGTATTTT. Translation gives CASSRRTSGEGSDTQYF. Full variable domain (rest looked up from reference TRBV7-9 and TRBJ2-3): DTGVSQNPRHKITKRGQNVTFRCDPISEHNRLYWYRQTLGQGPEFLTYFQNEAQLEKSRLLSDRFSAERPKGSFSTLEIQRTEQGDSAMYLCASSRRTSGEGSDTQYFGPGTRLTVL.

This clonotype was seen only a few times. This sequence joins TRBV7-8 and TRBJ1-5; no clear D. The V gene's germline CDR1 is SGHVS and CDR2 FQNEAQ. V was pared by 1 base and J by 5 bases, with 3 bases between. The CDR3 totals 12 residues. CDR3 sequence: CASSLDHQPQHF. For the CDR3, the DNA is TGTGCCAGCAGCTTAGATCATCAGCCCCAGCATTTT.

This clonotype turned up a few times. This chain links TRBV20-1 with TRBJ1-3, with D unresolved. The CDR3 is 13 residues long. V was cut by 6 bases and J by 0 bases, with 9 bases left in between. Germline values: CDR1 DFQATT, CDR2 SNEGSKA (reference sequence). CDR3 amino acids: CSAAENSGNTIYF. The DNA for the CDR3 is TGCAGTGCAGCCGAGAACTCTGGAAACACCATATATTTT.

This clonotype showed up many times. The genes are TRBV15 and TRBJ2-2, with a weak D call TRBD2 (5 bases). The length of the CDR3 is 17 residues. In germline, CDR1 is LNHNV, CDR2 YYDKDF (reference sequence). Trimming cost V 0 bases and J 2 bases, with 13 bases left between them. The chain's CDR3 is CATSRDFPGTNTGELFF. DNA for the CDR3: TGTGCCACCAGCAGAGATTTCCCGGGAACCAACACCGGGGAGCTGTTTTTT.

The V call is TRBV27, the J call TRBJ2-1; TRBD2 matches 8 bases. In germline, CDR1 is MNHEY, CDR2 SMNVEV (reference sequence). This CDR3 contains 16 residues. V lost 5 bases to trimming and J lost 6 bases; unmatched junction nucleotides: 12. CDR3 region: CASSRSPGLGFNEQFF. CDR3 DNA: TGTGCCAGCAGTCGGTCACCGGGACTAGGGTTCAATGAGCAGTTCTTC.

CDR3 residues: CSATRGTMNTEAFF. DNA for the CDR3: TGCAGTGCTACCCGGGGGACAATGAACACTGAAGCTTTCTTT. The chain recombines TRBV20-1 with TRBJ1-1, with D perhaps matching TRBD1 (6 bases). Germline V gene sequence: CDR1 DFQATT, CDR2 SNEGSKA (reference sequence). The CDR3 extends over 14 amino acids. V gave up 4 bases and J gave up 0 bases, with 12 bases separating them.

This clonotype was observed a handful of times. The rearrangement links TRBV6-2 or TRBV6-3 to TRBJ2-1; D possibly matches TRBD1 or TRBD2 (5 bases each). V lost 8 bases to trimming and J lost 6 bases, with 17 bases between them. The CDR3 covers 14 residues. The V gene's germline CDR1 is MNHEY and CDR2 SVGEGT. DNA of the CDR3: TGTGCCAGCGGGACCGGGACCCGCCTCAATGAGCAGTTCTTC. Residues: CASGTGTRLNEQFF.

In its sample, this clonotype was seen a few times. The chain links TRBV6-6 to TRBJ1-5; 9 nucleotides line up with TRBD1. The CDR3 loop spans 14 amino acids. The V gene's germline CDR1 is MNHNY and CDR2 SVGAGI (reference sequence). V was pared by 4 bases and J by 7 bases, with 5 bases of the junction left unmatched. The CDR3 protein is CASSWTGVGQPQHF. The CDR3 nucleotides are TGTGCCAGCAGTTGGACAGGGGTCGGGCAGCCCCAGCATTTT.

This clonotype was seen ten or more times. The chain's CDR3 is CASSQMTGSSYEQYF. The CDR3 DNA is TGCGCCAGCAGCCAGATGACAGGGAGCTCCTACGAGCAGTACTTC. The rearrangement joins TRBV4-3 to TRBJ2-7, with 7 bases identical to TRBD1. The CDR3 runs 15 residues. With V trimmed by 3 bases and J by 0 bases, 5 bases remained unmatched. Germline CDR1 reads LGHNA; CDR2 reads YSLEER.

The V call is TRBV12-3 or TRBV12-4, the J call TRBJ2-7; 8 bases agree with TRBD1. This CDR3 is 15 amino acids long. The junction had 6 bases not matched to a gene; V was cut back by 4 bases and J by 1 base. The CDR3 loop reads CASSSQGAPSYEQYF. Here the CDR3 DNA reads TGTGCCAGCAGTTCGCAGGGGGCCCCATCCTACGAGCAGTACTTC.

V gene TRBV20-1 combines with J gene TRBJ2-7; TRBD1 agrees at 8 bases. Per the germline V gene, CDR1 is DFQATT and CDR2 is SNEGSKA (reference sequence). V trimming: 7 bases; J trimming: 0 bases; junction bases outside the gene matches: 17. This CDR3 region has 17 residues. CDR3 region: CSVLQAGQGPSSYEQYF. The CDR3 DNA reads TGCAGTGTCCTACAAGCAGGACAGGGCCCTAGCTCCTACGAGCAGTACTTC.

The sample holds many counts of this clonotype. The chain employs TRBV4-3 and TRBJ2-2; 7 bases map to TRBD2. The CDR3 length is 17 residues. With 4 bases clipped from V and 4 bases from J, the junction kept 12 bases outside the gene matches. Germline assignment: CDR1 LGHNA and CDR2 YSLEER. The DNA for the CDR3 is TGCGCCAGCAGCCGAGATCGCGGGGGATTGGGCACCGGGGAGCTGTTTTTT. Its translation is CASSRDRGGLGTGELFF.

This clonotype has a handful of counts. The chain uses TRBV7-6 and TRBJ2-5; D might be TRBD1 (5 bases). The V end lost 1 base, the J end lost 2 bases, and 14 bases lay between the germline ends. CDR3 length equals 16 residues. Germline V gene lookup returns CDR1 SGHVS and CDR2 FNYEAQ. In DNA, the CDR3 is TGTGCCAGCAGCTTAGGAACCCGGACACTTCAAGAGACCCAGTACTTC. This sequence encodes CASSLGTRTLQETQYF.

The V gene is TRBV13, the J gene TRBJ2-7; TRBD2 agrees at 11 bases. J gave up 2 bases and V 4 bases, and 4 bases lay outside the gene matches. Per germline, CDR1 PRHDT and CDR2 FYEKMQ (reference sequence). This CDR3 has 15 amino acids. The CDR3 nucleotides are TGTGCCAGCAGCTCCCAGACTAGCGGGGCCTACGAGCAGTACTTC. Protein: CASSSQTSGAYEQYF.

This clonotype was picked up a small number of times. This sequence joins TRBV28 and TRBJ2-6; no clear D gene. The germline V and J ends were trimmed by 10 bases and 0 bases, with 4 bases remaining between them. The CDR3 is 12 amino acids. Germline CDR1 reads MDHEN; CDR2 reads SYDVKM. In DNA, the CDR3 is TGTGCCACCAACTCTGGGGCCAACGTCCTGACTTTC. This sequence encodes CATNSGANVLTF.

Concerning this clonotype: A junction end diverges from the germline sequence, so it may reflect a read error. This chain uses TRBV3-1 with TRBJ2-2, with 10 nucleotides matching TRBD2. This CDR3 region has 20 residues. CDR1 LGHDT and CDR2 YNNKEL come from the germline V gene (reference sequence). This CDR3 is CVSSQDRRLAGARNTGELFF. In nucleotides, the CDR3 is TGTGTCAGCAGCCAAGATCGTAGGCTAGCGGGGGCCCGGAACACCGGGGAGCTGTTTTTT.

This clonotype occurred a few times. The V gene is TRBV7-2, the J gene TRBJ1-5; 7 positions agree with TRBD1. Looked up from germline, CDR1 is SGHTA and CDR2 is FQGNSA. This CDR3 comprises 16 residues. The junction had 6 bases not matched to a gene; V was cut back by 4 bases and J by 0 bases. The CDR3 nucleotides read TGTGCCAGCAGCTCCCAACAGGGGATTAGCAATCAGCCCCAGCATTTT. It translates to CASSSQQGISNQPQHF.

This clonotype was detected a few times. The J gene is TRBJ2-2, the V gene TRBV12-5; 12 positions agree with TRBD2. Germline CDR1 is LGHNT and CDR2 is FRNRAP. This CDR3 spans 17 amino acids. V shed 10 bases and J 0 bases; nucleotides not matched to a gene: 9. This CDR3 reads CATPSTSGGSNTGELFF. The CDR3 DNA is TGTGCTACTCCAAGCACTAGCGGGGGGTCGAACACCGGGGAGCTGTTTTTT.

V is TRBV19 and J is TRBJ2-2; D may be TRBD2 (5 bases). CDR1 and CDR2 from the germline V gene are LNHDA and SQIVND (reference sequence). This CDR3 comprises 14 residues. V was trimmed by 4 bases and J by 3 bases, leaving 9 bases between them. Here the CDR3 reads CASSSSGDTGELFF. The CDR3 coding sequence is TGTGCCAGTAGTAGCAGCGGAGACACCGGGGAGCTGTTTTTT.

This clonotype was picked up a small number of times. J is TRBJ1-1 and V is TRBV12-3 or TRBV12-4, with 11 bases matching TRBD1. CDR3 size: 15 residues. The V segment lost 5 bases and the J segment 5 bases; nucleotides outside the gene matches: 7. In DNA form, the CDR3 reads TGTGCCAGCAGTGAACGGACAGGGGGCTTGACTGAAGCTTTCTTT. Protein sequence: CASSERTGGLTEAFF.

The chain uses TRBV6-5 and TRBJ1-1; TRBD1 matches at 7 bases. This CDR3 contains 14 residues. V lost 4 bases and J lost 1; bases outside the gene matches: 3. Germline V gene lookup returns CDR1 MNHEY and CDR2 SVGAGI. The CDR3 loop reads CASSFRGANTEAFF. CDR3 sequence (DNA): TGTGCCAGCAGTTTCAGGGGGGCGAACACTGAAGCTTTCTTT.

The chain uses TRBV6-2 or TRBV6-3 and TRBJ1-4; D gene ambiguous. Germline loops: CDR1 MNHEY, CDR2 SVGEGT. Trimming removed 5 bases from V and 8 bases from J, with 6 bases in between. The CDR3 extends over 11 amino acids. CDR3 nucleotides: TGTGCCAGCAGTCGAGGGGAAAAACTGTTTTTT. Amino acids: CASSRGEKLFF.

This clonotype was seen repeatedly, ten times or more. One end of the junction varies from germline; a read error may be responsible. DNA for the CDR3: TGCAGTCCTAGCACTAGCGGGGGATCGGATACGCAGTATTTT. Amino acid sequence: CSPSTSGGSDTQYF. This chain uses TRBV20-1 with TRBJ2-3; 11 positions match TRBD2. From germline, CDR1 is DFQATT and CDR2 SNEGSKA (reference sequence). The CDR3 loop spans 14 amino acids.